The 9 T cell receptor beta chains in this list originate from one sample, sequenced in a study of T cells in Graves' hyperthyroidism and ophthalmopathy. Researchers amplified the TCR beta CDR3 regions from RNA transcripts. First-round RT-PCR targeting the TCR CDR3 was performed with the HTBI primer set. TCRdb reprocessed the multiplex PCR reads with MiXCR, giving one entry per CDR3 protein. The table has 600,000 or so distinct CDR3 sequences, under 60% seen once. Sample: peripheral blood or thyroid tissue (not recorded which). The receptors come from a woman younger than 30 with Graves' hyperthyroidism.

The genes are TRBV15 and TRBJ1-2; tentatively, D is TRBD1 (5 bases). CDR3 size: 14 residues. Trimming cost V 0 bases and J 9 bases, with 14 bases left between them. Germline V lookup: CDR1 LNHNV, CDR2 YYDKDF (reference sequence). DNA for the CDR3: TGTGCCACCAGCAGAGATCGAGGGGCAGGGAGCTACACCTTC. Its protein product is CATSRDRGAGSYTF.

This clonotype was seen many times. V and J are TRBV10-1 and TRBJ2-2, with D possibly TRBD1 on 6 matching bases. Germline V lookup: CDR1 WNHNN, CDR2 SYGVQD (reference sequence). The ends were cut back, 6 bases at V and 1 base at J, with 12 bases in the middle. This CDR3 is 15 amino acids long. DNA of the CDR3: TGCGCCAGCAGCAAGGGGGAAGGGAACACCGGGGAGCTGTTTTTT. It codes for CASSKGEGNTGELFF.

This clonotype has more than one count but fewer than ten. The CDR3 nucleotides are TGTGCCAGCAGTTCAGACACCTCCTACGAGCAGTACTTC. Translation gives CASSSDTSYEQYF. The genes are TRBV2 and TRBJ2-7; D not certain. Germline V gene data show CDR1 as SNHLY and CDR2 as FYNNEI. V was clipped by 5 bases and J by 0 bases, with 8 bases between them. The CDR3 is made up of 13 amino acids.

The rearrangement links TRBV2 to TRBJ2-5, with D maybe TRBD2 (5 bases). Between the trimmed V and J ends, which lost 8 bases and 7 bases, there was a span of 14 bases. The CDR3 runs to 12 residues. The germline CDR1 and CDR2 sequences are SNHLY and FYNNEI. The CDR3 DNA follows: TGTGCCAGCCTAACGGGAAGGGCGACCCAGTACTTC. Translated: CASLTGRATQYF.

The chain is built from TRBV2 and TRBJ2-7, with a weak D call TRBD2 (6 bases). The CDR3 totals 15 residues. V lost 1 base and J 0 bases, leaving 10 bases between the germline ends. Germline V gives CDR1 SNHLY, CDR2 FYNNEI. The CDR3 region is CASSEESSVSYEQYF. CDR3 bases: TGTGCCAGCAGTGAAGAGTCTAGCGTCTCCTACGAGCAGTACTTC.

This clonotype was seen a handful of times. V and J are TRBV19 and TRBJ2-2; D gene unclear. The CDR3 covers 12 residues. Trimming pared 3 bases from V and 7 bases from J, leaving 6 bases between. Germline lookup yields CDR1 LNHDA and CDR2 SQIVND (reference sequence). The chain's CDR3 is CASSMTGGELFF. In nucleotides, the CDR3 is TGTGCCAGTAGTATGACCGGCGGGGAGCTGTTTTTT.

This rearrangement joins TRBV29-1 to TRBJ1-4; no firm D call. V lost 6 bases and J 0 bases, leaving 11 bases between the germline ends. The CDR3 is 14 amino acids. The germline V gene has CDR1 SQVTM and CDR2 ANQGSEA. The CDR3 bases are TGCAGCGTGGAGGACGGTGCAACTAATGAAAAACTGTTTTTT. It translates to CSVEDGATNEKLFF.

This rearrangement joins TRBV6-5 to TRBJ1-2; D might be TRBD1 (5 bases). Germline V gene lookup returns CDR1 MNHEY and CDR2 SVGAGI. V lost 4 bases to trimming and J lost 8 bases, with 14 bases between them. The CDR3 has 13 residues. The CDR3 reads CASSFQGGEGYTF. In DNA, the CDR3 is TGTGCCAGCAGTTTTCAGGGAGGAGAGGGCTACACCTTC.

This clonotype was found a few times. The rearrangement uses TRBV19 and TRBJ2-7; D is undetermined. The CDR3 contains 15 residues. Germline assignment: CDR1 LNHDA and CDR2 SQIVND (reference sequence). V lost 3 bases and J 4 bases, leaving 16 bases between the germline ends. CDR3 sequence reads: CASSISFRSLYEQYF. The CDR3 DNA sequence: TGTGCCAGTAGTATTTCGTTCAGATCCCTATACGAGCAGTACTTC. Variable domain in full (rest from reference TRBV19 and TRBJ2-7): DGGITQSPKYLFRKEGQNVTLSCEQNLNHDAMYWYRQDPGQGLRLIYYSQIVNDFQKGDIAEGYSVSREKKESFPLTVTSAQKNPTAFYLCASSISFRSLYEQYFGPGTRLTVT.